A single T cell receptor (beta chain) is shown here with its context. It has no known antigen specificity. No base quality values were provided; no much bigger clone lies one nucleotide off. Patients with a history of autoimmune disease or receiving systemic immunosuppression were excluded from the trial. Peripheral blood for TCR sequencing was collected from all dose cohorts at baseline, on cycle 4 day 1, and on cycle 7 day 1. The samples were taken from a phase I, first-in-human, multicenter, open-label dose-escalation trial of ivuxolimab. Adults with locally advanced or metastatic melanoma, renal cell carcinoma, hepatocellular carcinoma or head and neck squamous cell carcinoma were enrolled in the trial. CD4+ and CD8+ T cells were sorted separately from peripheral blood before TCR sequencing. The germline V gene yields SGDLS for CDR1 and YYNGEE for CDR2. From the cysteine up to the phenylalanine, the CDR3 has a length of 14 residues. Only CDR3 DNA remains: 42 bases, in frame from the first base. Deletion took 4 bases off V and 5 bases off J, with a span of 12 bases between the germline ends.

The data belong to a study of OX40 agonist ivuxolimab in advanced cancers. For the study in its entirety: Ivuxolimab was an agonistic, fully human IgG2 monoclonal antibody directed against OX40 (CD134), a costimulatory receptor. Patients were allowed to have had prior anti-PD-1, anti-PD-L1 or anti-CTLA-4 therapy, and approximately 41% of the dose-escalation patients had previously received checkpoint inhibitors. The paper reports the monotherapy dose-escalation portion (N of about 52 patients) of the phase I ivuxolimab trial. The point of sequencing TCRbeta in the periphery was to test whether ivuxolimab changed TCR sequence diversity and drove clonal T-cell expansion. A male proportion of almost 85% and a mean age of roughly 58 years, ranging from roughly 23 to 79, were recorded for the dose-escalation cohort. Three dose-escalation patients achieved partial responses, one with hepatocellular carcinoma and two with cutaneous melanoma. Among the roughly 52 dose-escalation patients, some 20 had hepatocellular carcinoma, some 15 melanoma, 9 renal cell carcinoma and 9 head and neck cancer. Intravenous ivuxolimab was administered to patients every 2 weeks at six dose levels: 0.01, 0.1, 0.3, 1.5, 3 and 10 mg/kg. Beyond this particular receptor, the publication reports: Which antigens the clonally expanded peripheral T cells were specific for was not determined. Partial responders in the 0.1-3.0 mg/kg groups had among the lowest normalized peripheral clonal expansion, especially among CD8+ T cells. Low levels of normalized T-cell clonal expansion were also seen in some patients who did not respond. On average, CD8+ T cells showed more expanded clones than CD4+ T cells after ivuxolimab. At doses of 0.1 to 3.0 mg/kg, clonal expansion of both CD4+ and CD8+ blood T cells was observed from baseline to week 6.

Genomic DNA was extracted from sorted cells for sequencing of the TCRbeta CDR3 region. The immunoSEQ Assay was used for sequencing of TCRbeta CDR3 regions. TCRdb took this table from immuneACCESS and kept in-frame rearrangements with V and J called. Such tables lack part of the clones; where checked against another copy, unresolved V genes explain under half of the gap, and the rest is unexplained. This sample has about 7,200 clones in its table, and 65% to 75% of those were observed once. The ten largest clones add up to more than 20% of the sample. This specimen was CD4+ or CD8+ T cells sorted from blood, taken in a trial of the OX40 agonist ivuxolimab. The chain was built from TRBV9 and TRBJ2-2; the D gene is not confidently resolved. This receptor was identified in an adult with an advanced solid tumor such as melanoma, head and neck, liver or kidney cancer. The nucleotide sequence reads as follows: TGTGCCAGCAGCTTTCATGGTGGTACCGGGGAGCTGTTTTTT. Translated, this gives CASSFHGGTGELFF.